These 2 T cell receptor beta chains originate from one sample sequenced in a study of vaccination effects on CD4 cells after COVID-19. TCRdb keeps only in-frame clones here, not all; method: immunoSEQ multiplex PCR. The table lists 60,000 to 70,000 clones, more than 80% of them singletons. Sequencing in the ViraFEST assay came after antigen-specific CD4+ T cells had been expanded with viral peptide pools, which were used to stimulate PBMC. Investigators separated out CD4+ T cells once less than 11 days of culture had passed. Their target antigens are unknown. Source: CD4+ T cells from PBMCs cultured with HCoV-229E spike peptides, taken before COVID-19 vaccination. These receptors were obtained from a human donor who received a COVID-19 vaccine.

The rearrangement joins TRBV2 to TRBJ2-4; TRBD1 aligns across 9 bases. Germline V gene data show CDR1 as SNHLY and CDR2 as FYNNEI. Trimming at V came to 7 bases and at J to 7 bases, leaving 5 bases not matched to a gene. The CDR3 runs to 13 residues. CDR3 in DNA: TGTGCCAGCACCGGGACAGGGAGGAACATTCAGTACTTC. This translates into CASTGTGRNIQYF.

This chain links TRBV9 with TRBJ2-2; 7 nucleotides align to TRBD1. Germline V gene lookup returns CDR1 SGDLS and CDR2 YYNGEE. CDR3 length: 15 amino acids. V lost 3 bases, J lost 6 bases, and 8 bases stayed unmatched. CDR3 coding DNA: TGTGCCAGCAGCGATGGCAGGGGGATAGCCGGGGAGCTGTTTTTT. Protein product: CASSDGRGIAGELFF.